This TCR beta chain was documented in a study of control samples from healthy donors and cancer patients. This clone showed up just once. Data came from immunoSEQ multiplex PCR; TCRdb stores just in-frame clones and leaves some out. The sample consists of 40,000 to 50,000 clones, roughly 94% of them appearing once. The J segment lost 6 bases and the V segment lost 5 bases, leaving 14 bases of the junction unmatched. The germline CDR1 and CDR2 sequences are MNHEY and SMNVEV (reference sequence). The CDR3 is 16 amino acids. Material: blood. The TCR originated in a man in his sixties in good health. The chain has TRBV27 and TRBJ2-7; TRBD1 matches 9 bases. CDR3 sequence (DNA): TGTGCCAGCAGTCTGTCGATTGGACAGGGGACGGGCGAGCAGTACTTC. Encoded protein: CASSLSIGQGTGEQYF.